This is a list of T cell receptor beta chains from one sample in a study of blood T cell repertoires in COVID-19. Sequenced by immunoSEQ multiplex PCR; TCRdb stores in-frame clones only, minus some. The sample lists about 430,000 clones, about 88% occurring once. The sequenced material came from PBMCs or T cells enriched from blood (not recorded which). All receptors come from a woman aged 18-29 years who had been exposed to COVID-19. CDR3s include the opening cysteine and the closing phenylalanine or tryptophan. D genes are given only for firm matches. Only some rows state a clone size, as once, few, many or a class for expanded clones.

d_call j_call v_call clone_size cdr3_aa cdr3_nt
. TRBJ2-5 TRBV5-7 few CASSPKTQYF TGTGCCAGCAGCCCAAAGACCCAGTACTTC
. TRBJ2-7 TRBV10-2 . CASSGTGIGEQYF TGCGCCAGCAGCGGAACAGGGATCGGAGAGCAGTACTTC
TRBD1 TRBJ2-2 TRBV19 . CASSTGTGTAGELFF TGTGCCAGTAGTACCGGGACAGGGACCGCCGGGGAGCTGTTTTTT
. TRBJ2-7 TRBV28 . CASSPEGAGGQSGLF TGTGCCAGCAGTCCGGAGGGAGCGGGTGGGCAGAGCGGTCTCTTC
. TRBJ2-7 TRBV7-2 . CASSLSVPAGRSAEQYF TGTGCCAGCAGCTTATCCGTTCCGGCGGGAAGATCGGCCGAGCAGTACTTC
. TRBJ1-1 TRBV11-1 . CASSPQIMNTEAFF TGTGCCAGCAGCCCCCAGATCATGAACACTGAAGCTTTCTTT
. TRBJ1-3 TRBV19 . CASTSQGFFSGNTIYF TGTGCCAGTACCTCGCAGGGGTTTTTCTCTGGAAACACCATATATTTT
. TRBJ1-5 TRBV4-3 . CASSQDLNSYNQPQHF TGCGCCAGCAGCCAAGATCTAAACAGTTACAATCAGCCCCAGCATTTT
TRBD1 TRBJ2-1 TRBV28 . CASKPTGQGTNEQFF TGTGCCAGCAAACCCACGGGACAGGGGACCAATGAGCAGTTCTTC
. TRBJ1-1 TRBV4-1 . CASSQPQEKNTEAFF TGCGCCAGCAGCCAACCACAGGAGAAGAACACTGAAGCTTTCTTT
TRBD2 TRBJ2-7 TRBV19 . CASSIGPRGGGYEQYF TGTGCCAGTAGTATTGGGCCCCGGGGCGGGGGATACGAGCAGTACTTC
. TRBJ2-7 TRBV11-2 . CASSPGLSSSYEQYF TGTGCCAGCAGCCCGGGACTTTCAAGCTCCTACGAGCAGTACTTC
. TRBJ1-5 TRBV7-2 . CASSSDTISNQPQHF TGTGCCAGCAGCTCAGACACGATTAGCAATCAGCCCCAGCATTTT
TRBD1 TRBJ1-6 TRBV4-2 . CASSQGGTGGNSPLHF TGTGCCAGCAGCCAAGGTGGGACAGGGGGTAATTCACCCCTCCACTTT
TRBD1 TRBJ2-1 TRBV19 . CASSKDRGEQFF TGTGCCAGTAGTAAAGACAGGGGTGAGCAGTTCTTC
. TRBJ2-1 TRBV7-9 . CASSLEMVGAGYEQFF TGTGCCAGCAGCTTAGAGATGGTGGGGGCGGGCTATGAGCAGTTCTTC
. TRBJ1-2 TRBV21-1 . CASSNFRTEDGYTF TGTGCCAGCAGCAATTTTAGGACAGAGGATGGCTACACCTTC
. TRBJ2-7 TRBV23-1 . CASSQSYRDYEQYF TGCGCCAGCAGTCAATCGTACAGGGACTACGAGCAGTACTTC
. TRBJ1-6 TRBV28 once CASSPQIANSPLHF TGTGCCAGCAGTCCCCAGATTGCTAATTCACCCCTCCACTTT
. TRBJ2-5 TRBV18 . CASSPPSGEETQYF TGTGCCAGCTCACCACCATCAGGGGAGGAGACCCAGTACTTC
. TRBJ2-3 TRBV4-3 . CASSQDLAGTPRDTQYF TGCGCCAGCAGCCAAGACTTGGCAGGTACCCCCCGGGATACGCAGTATTTT
TRBD2 TRBJ2-3 TRBV7-3 . CASSLGGTLTDTQYF TGTGCCAGCAGCCTCGGGGGGACCCTCACAGATACGCAGTATTTT
. TRBJ2-3 TRBV10-1 . CASSESVGPSTDTQYF TGCGCCAGCAGTGAGTCGGTGGGGCCTAGCACAGATACGCAGTATTTT
TRBD2 TRBJ2-1 TRBV4-1 . CASSQEPTSGGDNEQFF TGCGCCAGCAGCCAAGAACCGACTAGCGGGGGGGACAATGAGCAGTTCTTC
. TRBJ1-4 TRBV28 . CASSVGTNEKLFF TGTGCCAGCAGTGTAGGGACAAATGAAAAACTGTTTTTT
TRBD1 TRBJ1-1 TRBV6-5 . CASNRGGGMNTEAFF TGTGCCAGCAACAGGGGCGGAGGGATGAACACTGAAGCTTTCTTT
TRBD1 TRBJ2-3 TRBV15 . CATSSTGTGGVTDTQYF TGTGCCACCAGCAGCACCGGGACAGGGGGTGTCACAGATACGCAGTATTTT
. TRBJ2-7 TRBV18 . CASSPLGQVLYEQYF TGTGCCAGCTCACCACTGGGACAAGTCCTCTACGAGCAGTACTTC
TRBD1 TRBJ2-1 TRBV7-9 . CASSLVGTAYYNEQFF TGTGCCAGCAGCTTAGTCGGGACAGCCTACTACAATGAGCAGTTCTTC
. TRBJ1-1 TRBV3-1/TRBV3-2 . CASSLGTLAYTEAFF TGTGCCAGCAGCCTCGGGACATTAGCTTACACTGAAGCTTTCTTT
. TRBJ2-1 TRBV29-1 . CSVEWGPRFF TGCAGCGTTGAATGGGGCCCTAGGTTCTTC
TRBD2 TRBJ2-3 TRBV11-2 once CASSLSLAGVGTDTQYF TGTGCCAGCAGCTTATCCCTTGCGGGAGTGGGCACAGATACGCAGTATTTT
TRBD1 TRBJ1-1 TRBV15 . CATSRDRNTEAFF TGTGCCACCAGCCGGGACAGGAACACTGAAGCTTTCTTT
. TRBJ1-5 TRBV27 . CASSIVPGGQPQHF TGTGCCAGCAGTATAGTCCCGGGGGGGCAGCCCCAGCATTTT
TRBD1 TRBJ1-6 TRBV28 . CASSLYGTGSYNSPLHF TGTGCCAGCAGTCTCTACGGGACAGGTTCCTATAATTCACCCCTCCACTTT
TRBD1 TRBJ2-7 TRBV5-1 . CASTPIGTGSEQYF TGCGCCAGTACCCCCATTGGGACAGGGAGCGAGCAGTACTTC
TRBD2 TRBJ2-1 TRBV13 . CASSLWTSGRVGDEQFF TGTGCCAGCAGCCTATGGACTAGCGGGAGAGTAGGCGATGAGCAGTTCTTC
TRBD2 TRBJ2-2 TRBV19 once CASSMTSGGFAGELFF TGTGCCAGTAGTATGACTAGCGGGGGGTTTGCCGGGGAGCTGTTTTTT
. TRBJ2-3 TRBV4-1 . CASSQGQLATTDTQYF TGCGCCAGCAGCCAAGGCCAACTTGCCACCACAGATACGCAGTATTTT
TRBD1 TRBJ1-2 TRBV28 . CASSDGQGYGYTF TGTGCCAGCAGTGACGGACAGGGGTATGGCTACACCTTC
. TRBJ1-1 TRBV6-5 . CASSYDGAAEAFF TGTGCCAGCAGTTACGATGGGGCGGCTGAAGCTTTCTTT